This passage covers 22 T cell receptor beta chains from one sample sequenced in a study of early T cells in non-severe SARS-CoV-2 infection. TCRdb reprocessed the 5' RACE reads with MiXCR, giving one entry per CDR3 protein. The table has approximately 76,000 distinct CDR3 sequences, 9.5% to 13% seen once. The sequencing sample was made of whole blood. The receptors come from an adult who was a healthcare worker with PCR-confirmed SARS-CoV-2 infection or an uninfected control (not recorded which).

This clonotype was detected many times. The V and J genes are TRBV28 and TRBJ2-7; D not certain. The CDR3 consists of 12 residues. Trimming stripped 6 bases from V and 2 bases from J, with 8 bases between. Germline V gives CDR1 MDHEN, CDR2 SYDVKM. The CDR3: CASRTRAYEQYF. The CDR3, as DNA: TGTGCCAGCAGGACTCGGGCCTACGAGCAGTACTTC.

This clonotype was found many times. V usage is TRBV7-9 and J usage is TRBJ1-5; unclear D gene. This CDR3 contains 12 residues. Germline CDR1 is SEHNR and CDR2 is FQNEAQ (reference sequence). The V gene lost 5 bases and the J gene lost 3 bases, with 5 bases spanning the gap. CDR3 nucleotide sequence: TGTGCCAGCAGCGTAAACAATCAGCCCCAGCATTTT. This gives the protein CASSVNNQPQHF.

This clonotype was seen many times. V usage is TRBV24-1 and J usage is TRBJ2-1; possible D gene TRBD1, 7 bases. Germline V CDR1 and CDR2: KGHDR, SFDVKD. The germline V and J ends were trimmed by 3 bases and 3 bases, with 17 bases remaining between them. The CDR3 is 17 residues long. The CDR3 region has the DNA TGTGCCACCAGTGATGCGGGACCGGGACAGCTCTACAATGAGCAGTTCTTC. It encodes CATSDAGPGQLYNEQFF.

The V and J genes are TRBV2 and TRBJ2-7; 11 bases align to TRBD2. The CDR3 consists of 14 residues. The junction had 3 bases not matched to a gene; V was cut back by 4 bases and J by 4 bases. Looked up from germline, CDR1 is SNHLY and CDR2 is FYNNEI. CDR3: CASSGLAGLYEQYF. The CDR3 DNA reads TGTGCCAGCAGTGGACTAGCGGGACTGTACGAGCAGTACTTC.

This clonotype has a handful of counts. This chain uses TRBV28 with TRBJ1-5, with D uncertain. This CDR3 is built from 14 residues. Germline V gene lookup returns CDR1 MDHEN and CDR2 SYDVKM. The V end was cut by 1 base, the J end by 0 bases, with 4 bases between. The CDR3 DNA sequence: TGTGCCAGCAGTTTATTGGCTAGCAATCAGCCCCAGCATTTT. It encodes CASSLLASNQPQHF.

This clonotype was recorded many times. V gene TRBV7-6 combines with J gene TRBJ2-1; 11 nucleotides match TRBD2. The germline CDR1 and CDR2 sequences are SGHVS and FNYEAQ. The CDR3 is 17 amino acids. The ends lost 1 base at V and 5 bases at J; junction bases unmatched: 7. The CDR3 loop reads CASSLGVAGGFNNEQFF. The DNA of the CDR3 is TGTGCCAGCAGCTTAGGAGTAGCGGGAGGGTTTAACAATGAGCAGTTCTTC.

This clonotype was seen repeatedly, ten times or more. V gene TRBV6-4 combines with J gene TRBJ2-2; either TRBD1 or TRBD2 may supply D (5 bases each). The CDR3 is 17 amino acids. Per the germline V gene, CDR1 is MRHNA and CDR2 is SNTAGT. Trimming left V 3 bases short and J 1 base short, with 15 bases between. CDR3 residues: CASSEVGVPLNTGELFF. DNA for the CDR3: TGTGCCAGCAGTGAAGTGGGGGTACCTCTGAACACCGGGGAGCTGTTTTTT.

This chain links TRBV14 with TRBJ2-5; D not resolved. Trimming pared 2 bases from V and 5 bases from J, leaving 15 bases between. CDR1 and CDR2 (germline): SGHDN, FVKESK. This CDR3 is 15 amino acids long. The CDR3 region is CASSQPAPLGETQYF. CDR3 nucleotide sequence: TGTGCCAGCAGCCAACCAGCCCCACTGGGGGAGACCCAGTACTTC.

This clonotype was seen repeatedly, ten times or more. The chain has TRBV6-5 and TRBJ2-3; D is possibly TRBD1 (6 bases). The CDR3 length is 14 residues. The germline V and J ends were trimmed by 2 bases and 5 bases, with 11 bases remaining between them. Germline CDR1 and CDR2: MNHEY and SVGAGI. CDR3 coding DNA: TGTGCCAGCAGTTACCGACAGGTGAAAGATACGCAGTATTTT. It specifies CASSYRQVKDTQYF.

The chain recombines TRBV11-2 with TRBJ2-2; 7 nucleotides line up with TRBD1. In germline, CDR1 is SGHAT, CDR2 FQNNGV. The CDR3 loop spans 15 amino acids. V trimming: 6 bases; J trimming: 3 bases; junction bases outside the gene matches: 7. CDR3 nucleotides: TGTGCCAGCAGGGCAGGACAGGCGTACACCGGGGAGCTGTTTTTT. Its protein product is CASRAGQAYTGELFF.

V gene TRBV11-2 combines with J gene TRBJ2-2; D remains unclear. The CDR3 runs to 14 residues. V was cut by 1 base and J by 6 bases, with 9 bases left in between. Germline V gene data show CDR1 as SGHAT and CDR2 as FQNNGV. This chain's CDR3 is CASSLVGSAGELFF. The DNA of the CDR3 is TGTGCCAGCAGCTTAGTTGGGTCAGCCGGGGAGCTGTTTTTT. Filled out from reference TRBV11-2 and TRBJ2-2, the complete variable domain reads EAGVAQSPRYKIIEKRQSVAFWCNPISGHATLYWYQQILGQGPKLLIQFQNNGVVDDSQLPKDRFSAERLKGVDSTLKIQPAKLEDSAVYLCASSLVGSAGELFFGEGSRLTVL.

This clonotype was picked up a small number of times. The chain is built from TRBV3-1 and TRBJ2-1; D may be TRBD2 (5 bases). Germline CDR1 and CDR2: LGHDT and YNNKEL (reference sequence). This CDR3 has 16 amino acids. The V end was cut by 1 base, the J end by 0 bases, with 10 bases between. In DNA form, the CDR3 reads TGTGCCAGCAGCCAAGCTGGGAGAAGCTCCTACAATGAGCAGTTCTTC. Translating it yields CASSQAGRSSYNEQFF.

In this sample, this clonotype turned up many times. V is TRBV7-3 and J is TRBJ2-2; D is possibly TRBD2 (6 bases). V lost 5 bases to trimming and J lost 6 bases, with 19 bases between them. Germline CDR1 is SGHTA and CDR2 is FQGTGA. The CDR3 contains 16 residues. CDR3 in DNA: TGTGCCAGCAGCCCTTACGGGGACTCAGGATCCGGGGAGCTGTTTTTT. Translated, it gives CASSPYGDSGSGELFF.

This sequence joins TRBV9 and TRBJ1-5; TRBD1 might be the D (5 bases). The CDR3 is made up of 14 amino acids. V dropped 3 bases and J dropped 4 bases, with 11 bases sitting between them. The germline CDR1 and CDR2 sequences are SGDLS and YYNGEE. The CDR3 region has the DNA TGTGCCAGCAGCGCGGGACTCACAAATCAGCCCCAGCATTTT. Translating gives CASSAGLTNQPQHF.

The chain recombines TRBV28 with TRBJ2-7; D possibly corresponds to TRBD1 (5 bases). The CDR3 loop spans 14 amino acids. Between the trimmed V and J ends, which lost 5 bases and 0 bases, there was a span of 11 bases. Germline V CDR1 and CDR2: MDHEN, SYDVKM. The CDR3 coding sequence is TGTGCCAGCAGTGCCCAGGACAACTCCTACGAGCAGTACTTC. Translation gives CASSAQDNSYEQYF.

The gene calls are TRBV5-1 and TRBJ1-1; no firm D call. The germline V gene has CDR1 SGHRS and CDR2 YFSETQ. The V and J ends lost 0 bases and 3 bases respectively, with 12 bases between them. The CDR3 runs 15 residues. The CDR3 DNA reads as TGCGCCAGCAGCTTGGGAGATTCTGACTACACTGAAGCTTTCTTT. The encoded protein is CASSLGDSDYTEAFF.

The chain combines TRBV5-6 with TRBJ2-1; 10 bases agree with TRBD2. Germline values: CDR1 SGHDT, CDR2 YYEEEE. This CDR3 has 14 residues. Trimming removed 4 bases from V and 9 bases from J; junction bases left unmatched: 7. The CDR3 DNA sequence: TGTGCCAGCAGCCCCCGACTAGCGGGCGTTGAGCAGTTCTTC. Residues: CASSPRLAGVEQFF.

This clonotype came up a few times. The chain carries TRBV11-1 and TRBJ2-5; no reliable D call. V was clipped by 3 bases and J by 5 bases, with 10 bases between them. The CDR3 extends over 13 amino acids. The germline CDR1 and CDR2 sequences are SGHAT and FQDESV (reference sequence). Written as DNA, the CDR3 is TGTGCCAGCAGCTTCCCCCCAGCGGAGACCCAGTACTTC. This translates into CASSFPPAETQYF.

The chain is built from TRBV7-6 and TRBJ2-5; the match to TRBD2 covers 7 bases. The CDR3 sequence is 15 residues long. Germline-derived CDR1 and CDR2 are SGHVS and FNYEAQ. Unmatched junction bases numbered 8, after V lost 1 base and J lost 6 bases. The CDR3 region has the DNA TGTGCCAGCAGCTTAGTGGCGCGCGGGAGTAAGACCCAGTACTTC. Protein product: CASSLVARGSKTQYF.

This clonotype has a count of ten or more. This chain links TRBV7-2 with TRBJ2-3, with D perhaps matching TRBD1 (5 bases). Trimming pared 1 base from V and 9 bases from J, leaving 11 bases between. The CDR3 is made up of 13 amino acids. CDR1 is SGHTA, CDR2 FQGNSA, per germline. CDR3 loop: CASSLEGQTTQYF. CDR3 nucleotides: TGTGCCAGCAGCTTAGAGGGGCAGACGACGCAGTATTTT.

This clonotype showed up many times. This chain connects TRBV5-1 to TRBJ1-4; no definite D call. The CDR3 length is 14 residues. With 1 base removed from V and 4 bases from J, the gap between germline ends came to 8 bases. Germline V gene sequence: CDR1 SGHRS, CDR2 YFSETQ. The CDR3 coding sequence is TGCGCCAGCAGCTTGAGGCAGAGTAATGAAAAACTGTTTTTT. Its protein product is CASSLRQSNEKLFF.

By share of the sample, this clonotype is medium-sized. The CDR3 region is CASSSQGALSEKLFF. CDR3 DNA: TGTGCCAGCAGTTCCCAGGGGGCGTTATCTGAAAAACTGTTTTTT. The rearrangement links TRBV12-3 or TRBV12-4 to TRBJ1-4; 8 bases match TRBD1. The CDR3 loop spans 15 amino acids. V was pared by 4 bases and J by 7 bases, with 8 bases of the junction left unmatched.